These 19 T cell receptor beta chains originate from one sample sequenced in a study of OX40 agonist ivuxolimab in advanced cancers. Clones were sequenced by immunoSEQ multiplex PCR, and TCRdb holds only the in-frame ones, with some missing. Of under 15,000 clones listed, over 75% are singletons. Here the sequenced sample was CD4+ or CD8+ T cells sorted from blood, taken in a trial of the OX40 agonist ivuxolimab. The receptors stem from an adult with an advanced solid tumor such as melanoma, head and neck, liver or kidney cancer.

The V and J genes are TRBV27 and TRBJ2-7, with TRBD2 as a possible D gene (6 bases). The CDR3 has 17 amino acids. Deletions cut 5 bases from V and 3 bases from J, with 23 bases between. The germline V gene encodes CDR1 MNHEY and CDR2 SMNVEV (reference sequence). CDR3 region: CASSPLRVGGAIYEQYF. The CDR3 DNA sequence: TGTGCCAGCAGTCCCCTAAGGGTAGGAGGGGCAATCTACGAGCAGTACTTC.

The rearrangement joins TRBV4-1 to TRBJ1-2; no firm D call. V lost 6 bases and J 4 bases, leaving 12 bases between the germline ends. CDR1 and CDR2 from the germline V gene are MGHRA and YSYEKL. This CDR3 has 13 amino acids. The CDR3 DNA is TGCGCCAGCAGACGCGCGGAAATCTATGGCTACACCTTC. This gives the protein CASRRAEIYGYTF.

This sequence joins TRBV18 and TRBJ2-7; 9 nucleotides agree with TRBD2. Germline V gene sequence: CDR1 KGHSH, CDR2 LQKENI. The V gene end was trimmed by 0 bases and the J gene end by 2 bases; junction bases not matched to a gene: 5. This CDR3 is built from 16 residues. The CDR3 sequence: CASSPPQRGAPYEQYF. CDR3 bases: TGTGCCAGCTCACCACCGCAGCGGGGGGCACCCTACGAGCAGTACTTC.

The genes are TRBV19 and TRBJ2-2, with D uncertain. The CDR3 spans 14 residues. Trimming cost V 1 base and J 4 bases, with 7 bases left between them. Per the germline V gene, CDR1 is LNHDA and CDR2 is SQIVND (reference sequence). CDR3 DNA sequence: TGTGCCAGTAGTATAGTCACCCCCACCGGGGAGCTGTTTTTT. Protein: CASSIVTPTGELFF.

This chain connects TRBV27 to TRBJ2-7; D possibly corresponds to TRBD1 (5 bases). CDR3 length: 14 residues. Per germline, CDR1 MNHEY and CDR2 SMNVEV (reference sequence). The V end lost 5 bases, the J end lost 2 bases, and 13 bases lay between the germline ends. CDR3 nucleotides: TGTGCCAGCAGTGGGCTCGCAGGGCCCTACGAGCAGTACTTC. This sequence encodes CASSGLAGPYEQYF.

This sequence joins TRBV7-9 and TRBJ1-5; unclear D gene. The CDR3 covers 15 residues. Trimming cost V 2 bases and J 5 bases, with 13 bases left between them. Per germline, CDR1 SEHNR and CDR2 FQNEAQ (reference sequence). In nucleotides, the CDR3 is TGTGCCAGCAGCTTAAGTGGGCCTGGGGATCAGCCCCAGCATTTT. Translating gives CASSLSGPGDQPQHF.

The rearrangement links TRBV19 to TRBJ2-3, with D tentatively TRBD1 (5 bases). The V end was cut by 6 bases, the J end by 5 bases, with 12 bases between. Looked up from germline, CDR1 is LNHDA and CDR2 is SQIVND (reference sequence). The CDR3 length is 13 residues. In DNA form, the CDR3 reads TGTGCCAGTAGCCTAATAAGGGGAGATACGCAGTATTTT. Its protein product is CASSLIRGDTQYF.

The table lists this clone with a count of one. The CDR3 DNA sequence: TGTGCCAGTAGTATAGGGCAGTACAATGAGCAGTTCTTC. It yields the protein CASSIGQYNEQFF. The V call is TRBV19, the J call TRBJ2-1, with D unclear. Germline values: CDR1 LNHDA, CDR2 SQIVND (reference sequence). The CDR3 totals 13 residues. Trimming removed 1 base from V and 4 bases from J, with 5 bases in between.

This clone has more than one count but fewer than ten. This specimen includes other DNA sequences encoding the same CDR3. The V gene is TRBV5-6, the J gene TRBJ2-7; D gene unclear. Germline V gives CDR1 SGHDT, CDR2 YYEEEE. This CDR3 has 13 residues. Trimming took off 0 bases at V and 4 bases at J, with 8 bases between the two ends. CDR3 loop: CASSLGQVYEQYF. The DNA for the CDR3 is TGTGCCAGCAGCTTGGGGCAAGTTTACGAGCAGTACTTC.

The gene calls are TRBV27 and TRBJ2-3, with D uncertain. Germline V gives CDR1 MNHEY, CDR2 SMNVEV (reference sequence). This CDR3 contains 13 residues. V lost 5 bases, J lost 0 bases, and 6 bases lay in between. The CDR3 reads CASSKASTDTQYF. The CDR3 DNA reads TGTGCCAGCAGTAAAGCTAGCACAGATACGCAGTATTTT.

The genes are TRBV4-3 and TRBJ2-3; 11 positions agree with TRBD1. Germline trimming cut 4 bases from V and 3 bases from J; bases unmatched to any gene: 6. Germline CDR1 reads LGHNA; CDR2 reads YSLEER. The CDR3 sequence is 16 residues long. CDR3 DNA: TGCGCCAGCAGCCGTGGGACAGGGGGAAGTACAGATACGCAGTATTTT. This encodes CASSRGTGGSTDTQYF.

CDR3: CASSLGRNQPQHF. The CDR3 DNA follows: TGTGCCAGCAGCTTAGGCAGAAATCAGCCCCAGCATTTT. V usage is TRBV5-7 and J usage is TRBJ1-5, with D hard to call. TRBV5-7 is an ORF for which the function is uncertain. V was cut by 2 bases and J by 4 bases, with 7 bases left in between. The length of the CDR3 is 13 residues.

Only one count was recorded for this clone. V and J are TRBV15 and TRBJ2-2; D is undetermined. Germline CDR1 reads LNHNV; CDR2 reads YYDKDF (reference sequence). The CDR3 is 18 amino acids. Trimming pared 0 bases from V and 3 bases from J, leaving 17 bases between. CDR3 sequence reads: CATSRDPSPGDHTGELFF. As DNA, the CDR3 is TGTGCCACCAGCAGAGACCCCTCCCCAGGTGACCACACCGGGGAGCTGTTTTTT.

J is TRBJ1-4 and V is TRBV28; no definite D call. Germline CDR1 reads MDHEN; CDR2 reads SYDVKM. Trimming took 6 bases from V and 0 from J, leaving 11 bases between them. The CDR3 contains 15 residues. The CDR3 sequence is CASSPSGSTNEKLFF. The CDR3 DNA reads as TGTGCCAGCAGCCCATCAGGTTCAACTAATGAAAAACTGTTTTTT.

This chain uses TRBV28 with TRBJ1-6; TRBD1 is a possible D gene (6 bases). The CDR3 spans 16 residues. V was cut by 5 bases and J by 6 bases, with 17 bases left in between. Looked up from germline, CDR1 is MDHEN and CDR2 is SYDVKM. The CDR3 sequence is CASSRDNGLGNSPLHF. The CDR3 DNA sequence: TGTGCCAGCAGTCGGGACAACGGCTTGGGTAATTCACCCCTCCACTTT.

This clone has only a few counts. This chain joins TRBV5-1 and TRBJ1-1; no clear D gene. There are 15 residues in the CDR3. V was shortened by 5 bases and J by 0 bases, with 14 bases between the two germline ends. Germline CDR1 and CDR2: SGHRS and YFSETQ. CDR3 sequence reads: CASRVYGPLNTEAFF. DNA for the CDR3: TGCGCCAGCAGAGTGTATGGGCCGTTGAACACTGAAGCTTTCTTT.

The CDR3 is CASSLGLAPYEQYF. Written as DNA, the CDR3 is TGTGCCAGCAGCTTGGGACTAGCCCCCTACGAGCAGTACTTC. This chain uses TRBV5-7 with TRBJ2-7; 7 nucleotides line up with TRBD2. TRBV5-7 is treated as an ORF (open reading frame) with a function not yet certain. Trimming cost V 0 bases and J 2 bases; bases outside gene matches: 2. CDR3 length equals 14 residues.

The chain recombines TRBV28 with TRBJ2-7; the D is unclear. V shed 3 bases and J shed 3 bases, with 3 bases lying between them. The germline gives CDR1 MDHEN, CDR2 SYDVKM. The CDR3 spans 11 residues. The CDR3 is CASSFRYEQYF. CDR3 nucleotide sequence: TGTGCCAGCAGTTTTCGCTACGAGCAGTACTTC.

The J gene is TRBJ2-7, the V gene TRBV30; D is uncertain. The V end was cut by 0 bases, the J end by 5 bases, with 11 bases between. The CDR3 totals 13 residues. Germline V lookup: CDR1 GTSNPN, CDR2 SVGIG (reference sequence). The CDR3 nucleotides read TGTGCCTGGAGTGTACTGCTATTCGACGAGCAGTACTTC. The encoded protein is CAWSVLLFDEQYF. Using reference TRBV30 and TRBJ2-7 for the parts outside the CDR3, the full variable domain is SQTIHQWPATLVQPVGSPLSLECTVEGTSNPNLYWYRQAAGRGLQLLFYSVGIGQISSEVPQNLSASRPQDRQFILSSKKLLLSDSGFYLCAWSVLLFDEQYFGPGTRLTVT.